This TCR beta chain emerged from a study of T-cell memory formation after mild COVID-19 (dated by TCRdb to about 2021). In terms of the full investigation: Most TCR sequence clusters were specific to one of the two donors. In two donors, T-cell clones that expanded and contracted after mild COVID-19 were followed by sequencing TCRalpha and TCRbeta repertoires longitudinally. Two young, previously healthy adult volunteers made up the cohort, one male and one female.

Inclusive of the bounding cysteine and phenylalanine, the CDR3 is 13 residues long. Of all the DNA, just the CDR3 is kept, 39 bases in frame from base 1. PBMCs were isolated by Ficoll-Paque density gradient centrifugation. The listed sequencing device is Illumina NovaSeq 6000. Using 5'RACE with constant-segment primers, TCRalpha and TCRbeta cDNA libraries were constructed, with sample barcodes and unique molecular identifiers added in the process. Trizol reagent was used to extract RNA from every sample. Libraries were amplified in two PCR steps, with a second sample barcode and Illumina TruSeq adapters added in the second step. Libraries were sequenced on an Illumina NovaSeq with 2 x 150 bp paired-end reads. The study's own analysis went as follows. Reads were demultiplexed and collapsed into UMI-guided consensus sequences with migec v1.2.7. Using mixcr v2.1.11, UMI consensuses were aligned to TRA and TRB V and J templates and then assembled into clonotypes. Expanded or contracted clonotypes were those called significant by both edgeR and NoisET, with noise models trained on biological replicates. For edgeR calls, the thresholds were a false discovery rate-adjusted p below 0.01 and a log2 fold-change of 1. As an exploratory analysis of dynamics, max-normalized trajectories of the 1000 most abundant clonotypes were examined with PCA combined with hierarchical clustering. Each responding clone was given a CD4 or CD8 phenotype based on the CD4+ and CD8+ repertoires, which had been sequenced separately. Starting from the raw public reads, TCRdb applied fastp trimming at Q25, assembled clones with MiXCR and retained in-frame beta chains. Each entry merges the rows of one CDR3 protein and shows their most common DNA and genes. The V and J calls, along with clone size, are taken from TCRdb and not from the paper's own processing. This sample gives approximately 100,000 distinct CDR3 sequences in total; approximately 15% of them show up just once. Roughly 31% of the sample lies in the top ten.

On the study overall, not on this receptor specifically: Clones that contracted from day 15 to 85 showed balanced CD4/CD8 phenotypes, whereas a second wave of clones that expanded from day 15 to 37 leaned towards CD4+. SARS-CoV-2 specificity of the second-wave clones peaking on day 37 was not confirmed. Some responding clones were detected in pre-infection memory, which suggested that pre-existing cross-reactive memory T cells had joined the SARS-CoV-2 response. Contracting CD4+ clones were found mainly in CM and EM memory subsets, while CD8+ clones were enriched in EMRA. The study included only a couple of mild cases, and larger cohorts that include severe cases with pre-infection samples were judged to be necessary.

With respect to this clonotype: Its specific antigen is unknown. Qualities for individual bases were not recorded, and no much larger clone is one base off.

The receptor chain draws on TRBV21-1 and TRBJ2-3; the table's TRBD1 call for D was not verified on the DNA. TRBV21-1 is a pseudogene. The sample comprised PBMCs or a T cell subset sorted from them (not recorded which). This clonotype originated in an adult woman who had mild COVID-19 (a few samples of this study predate the infection). The sample titles of this study are shuffled in the database, so cell type and time point are left out; the donor was told from shared clones. The encoded CDR3 is CARPGRDTDTQYF. Here is the DNA: TGTGCCAGACCAGGACGGGACACAGATACGCAGTATTTT.